One sample yielded the 15 T cell receptor beta chains listed below, sequenced in a study of glioma-infiltrating T cells. The iRepertoire nested amplicon-rescue multiplex PCR amplified TCR alpha and beta CDR3s from RNA. TCRdb re-analysed the multiplex PCR reads in MiXCR, keeping a single row per CDR3 protein. The sample records some 100,000 distinct CDR3 sequences, less than 30% being singletons. The source material was glioma tissue, nonneoplastic brain tissue, or PBMCs (not recorded which). The receptor set was obtained from a human donor with low-grade glioma or glioblastoma, undergoing nonglioma brain surgery, or in good health (not recorded which).

This clonotype was found many times. The chain joins TRBV28 to TRBJ1-3; D unclear. This CDR3 has 12 amino acids. V shed 2 bases and J shed 4 bases, with 3 bases lying between them. Germline CDR1 is MDHEN and CDR2 is SYDVKM. For the CDR3, the DNA is TGTGCCAGCAGTTTAGCCGGAAACACCATATATTTT. Its translation: CASSLAGNTIYF.

Concerning this clonotype itself: A junction end diverges from the germline sequence, so it may reflect a read error. This chain uses TRBV5-1 with TRBJ2-7, with 8 bases lining up with TRBD1. The CDR3 has 15 amino acids. Germline V lookup: CDR1 SGHRS, CDR2 YFSETQ. The CDR3 protein is CASSSDRTGSSEQYF. The CDR3 DNA sequence: TGCGCCAGCAGCTCCGACCGGACAGGGTCCTCCGAGCAGTACTTC.

In its sample, this clonotype was seen many times. The gene calls are TRBV4-3 and TRBJ1-1; D might be TRBD1 (5 bases). The germline gives CDR1 LGHNA, CDR2 YSLEER. V lost 0 bases and J 0 bases, leaving 11 bases between the germline ends. This CDR3 spans 16 amino acids. The CDR3 sequence: CASSQDHTGMNTEAFF. In DNA, the CDR3 is TGCGCCAGCAGCCAAGACCATACAGGCATGAACACTGAAGCTTTCTTT.

Details on this clonotype: A read error may be the cause here, since a much bigger clone is one base away. This chain uses TRBV29-1 with TRBJ2-7; TRBD2 agrees at 9 bases. V dropped 4 bases and J dropped 4; count of bases not matched to a gene: 8. This CDR3 region has 14 residues. Germline V lookup: CDR1 SQVTM, CDR2 ANQGSEA. Here the CDR3 DNA reads TGCAGCGTTGTCCTTAGCGGGAGTTTTTACGAGCAGTACTTC. Translation gives CSVVLSGSFYEQYF.

At least ten counts were recorded for this clonotype. The chain is built from TRBV12-3 or TRBV12-4 and TRBJ1-4; D gene unclear. Trimming removed 2 bases at V and 6 bases at J, with 13 bases between. The CDR3 consists of 15 residues. CDR3 nucleotides: TGTGCCAGCAGTTTAAGTCAAGGGAGGGATGAAAAACTGTTTTTT. Residues: CASSLSQGRDEKLFF.

This clonotype was observed at least ten times. The J gene is TRBJ2-3, the V gene TRBV7-2, with 8 bases identical to TRBD1. J gave up 4 bases and V 5 bases, and 8 bases lay outside the gene matches. Germline CDR1 and CDR2: SGHTA and FQGNSA. This CDR3 has 15 amino acids. CDR3 sequence (DNA): TGTGCCAGCAGCCATGGACAGGGATTCTCAGATACGCAGTATTTT. Protein sequence: CASSHGQGFSDTQYF.

With respect to this clonotype: This may be a read error, as it is one base from a much larger clone. The rearrangement uses TRBV7-9 and TRBJ2-7; TRBD2 aligns across 13 bases. The CDR3 extends over 16 amino acids. Germline loops: CDR1 SEHNR, CDR2 FQNEAQ (reference sequence). CDR3 nucleotides: TGTGCCAGCAGCTTCTCCCGGACTAGCGGGAGCTACAAGCAGTACTTC. Translation: CASSFSRTSGSYKQYF. Variable domain in full (rest from reference TRBV7-9 and TRBJ2-7): DTGVSQNPRHKITKRGQNVTFRCDPISEHNRLYWYRQTLGQGPEFLTYFQNEAQLEKSRLLSDRFSAERPKGSFSTLEIQRTEQGDSAMYLCASSFSRTSGSYKQYFGPGTRLTVT.

This clonotype was observed many times. This chain uses TRBV6-5 with TRBJ2-7, with D perhaps matching TRBD1 (6 bases). In germline, CDR1 is MNHEY, CDR2 SVGAGI. The CDR3 spans 15 residues. The V end lost 0 bases, the J end lost 0 bases, and 9 bases lay between the germline ends. CDR3 nucleotides: TGTGCCAGCAGTTACTCCCGGGACATCTCCTACGAGCAGTACTTC. It encodes CASSYSRDISYEQYF.

This clonotype has ten or more counts. The chain uses TRBV7-8 and TRBJ2-1; TRBD2 agrees at 13 bases. Germline CDR1 is SGHVS and CDR2 is FQNEAQ. J lost 5 bases, V lost 5 bases, and 6 bases had no gene match. The CDR3 totals 16 residues. CDR3 in amino acids: CASSASGLAGDNEQFF. The CDR3, as DNA: TGTGCCAGCAGCGCGAGTGGACTAGCGGGGGACAATGAGCAGTTCTTC.

This clonotype was recorded many times. The chain employs TRBV6-2 or TRBV6-3 and TRBJ1-5; TRBD1 aligns across 11 bases. Trimming cost V 2 bases and J 9 bases; bases outside gene matches: 6. The CDR3 is made up of 15 amino acids. The germline V gene encodes CDR1 MNHEY and CDR2 SVGEGT. For the CDR3, the DNA is TGTGCCAGCAGTTACGGGGGACAGGGGGGTCTGCCCCAGCATTTT. Amino acid sequence: CASSYGGQGGLPQHF.

Of note for this clonotype: A much larger clone sits a single nucleotide away, making a read error possible. The chain couples TRBV6-2 or TRBV6-3 to TRBJ1-1, with D unresolved. Germline V CDR1 and CDR2: MNHEY, SVGEGT. This CDR3 comprises 15 residues. The CDR3, as DNA: TGCGTCAGCAGTGAGGTTCCGGGGTTGAGCACTGAAGCTTTCTTT. The encoded protein is CVSSEVPGLSTEAFF.

This clonotype showed up many times. V usage is TRBV7-2 and J usage is TRBJ2-3; TRBD2 aligns across 13 bases. Germline V gene sequence: CDR1 SGHTA, CDR2 FQGNSA. The V and J ends lost 6 bases and 3 bases, in that order; junction bases with no gene match: 6. This CDR3 spans 16 amino acids. The CDR3 loop reads CASSSGTSGVTDTQYF. CDR3 DNA sequence: TGTGCCAGCAGTTCCGGGACTAGCGGGGTAACAGATACGCAGTATTTT.

This clonotype was seen only a few times. This chain joins TRBV19 and TRBJ1-1, with 7 bases that match TRBD1. The V gene's germline CDR1 is LNHDA and CDR2 SQIVND (reference sequence). The CDR3 is 14 residues long. Trimming took 6 bases from V and 5 from J; bases not matched to a gene: 9. The CDR3 DNA reads as TGTGCCAGTAGCCCCGACAGGGCGAGGACTGAAGCTTTCTTT. This sequence encodes CASSPDRARTEAFF. Complete variable domain (other parts from reference TRBV19 and TRBJ1-1): DGGITQSPKYLFRKEGQNVTLSCEQNLNHDAMYWYRQDPGQGLRLIYYSQIVNDFQKGDIAEGYSVSREKKESFPLTVTSAQKNPTAFYLCASSPDRARTEAFFGQGTRLTVV.

Comments on this clonotype: Germline and junction disagree at one end, which may indicate a read error. The rearrangement joins TRBV5-1 to TRBJ2-5, with TRBD2 matching over 8 bases. The length of the CDR3 is 16 residues. Germline V CDR1 and CDR2: SGHRS, YFSETQ. In DNA, the CDR3 is TGCGCCAGCAGCTTGGGGAGCGGGGGCCCCCAAGAGACCAAGTACTTC. Its protein is CASSLGSGGPQETKYF.

For the CDR3, the DNA is TGTGCCAGCAGTTTTACCGGGAGGGATGAGACCCAGTACTTC. Translation gives CASSFTGRDETQYF. The chain combines TRBV12-3 or TRBV12-4 with TRBJ2-5; 8 bases map to TRBD2. V lost 3 bases to trimming and J lost 5 bases; unmatched junction nucleotides: 5. There are 14 residues in the CDR3.